These 30 T cell receptor beta chains were sequenced from one sample in a study of T-cell reconstitution after alpha-beta-depleted transplantation in children. Preparation of the TCRbeta library involved a method that used unique molecular identifiers. TCRdb called the PCR reads again in MiXCR, with one record for every CDR3 protein. The profile shows a few hundred thousand distinct CDR3 sequences, 13% of them singletons. Specimen: PBMCs, mostly from graft donor cells, collected 360 days after TCRalphabeta/CD19-depleted stem cell transplant. The source is a male patient aged 10-17 years who had a stem cell transplant for acute myeloid leukemia, so the T cells may come from the graft donor.

In this sample, this clonotype turned up many times. The chain joins TRBV7-6 to TRBJ2-7; TRBD1 aligns across 7 bases. This CDR3 contains 16 residues. Germline V CDR1 and CDR2: SGHVS, FNYEAQ. V lost 0 bases, J lost 0 bases, and 5 bases stayed unmatched. CDR3 in DNA: TGTGCCAGCAGCTTAGCGGGCAGGGGGAGCTCCTACGAGCAGTACTTC. Its translation: CASSLAGRGSSYEQYF.

The chain couples TRBV5-1 to TRBJ2-1; D gene uncertain. With 0 bases removed from V and 5 bases from J, the gap between germline ends came to 21 bases. Per germline, CDR1 SGHRS and CDR2 YFSETQ. The length of the CDR3 is 18 residues. The CDR3 DNA reads as TGCGCCAGCAGCTTGGGCCGGACGGGCCCCCGTCCCGACAATGAGCAGTTCTTC. Amino acids: CASSLGRTGPRPDNEQFF.

V and J are TRBV10-3 and TRBJ2-7; 7 positions match TRBD2. CDR1 and CDR2 (germline): ENHRY, SYGVKD. Trimming removed 10 bases from V and 5 bases from J; junction bases left unmatched: 11. The CDR3 consists of 13 residues. The CDR3 sequence is CATDTSALNEQYF. The CDR3 DNA reads TGTGCCACCGACACTAGCGCGCTAAACGAGCAGTACTTC.

The sample holds a few counts of this clonotype. This chain joins TRBV28 and TRBJ2-7; TRBD2 agrees at 10 bases. This CDR3 is 19 amino acids long. Germline lookup yields CDR1 MDHEN and CDR2 SYDVKM. Trimming at V came to 10 bases and at J to 4 bases, leaving 25 bases not matched to a gene. The CDR3 DNA sequence: TGTGCCACCCGGGGCAGCGGGAGGGCCACGGGATTATCAGTGTACGAGCAGTACTTC. The encoded protein is CATRGSGRATGLSVYEQYF.

The chain has TRBV5-6 and TRBJ2-3; 9 bases map to TRBD2. Germline V gives CDR1 SGHDT, CDR2 YYEEEE. V shed 0 bases, J shed 6 bases, and the junction held 8 bases outside the gene matches. The length of the CDR3 is 16 residues. The CDR3 DNA reads TGTGCCAGCAGCTTGGGACTAGCGGAAGAGGGCGATACGCAGTATTTT. Protein product: CASSLGLAEEGDTQYF.

This rearrangement joins TRBV7-2 to TRBJ2-5; 8 bases fit TRBD2. Germline values: CDR1 SGHTA, CDR2 FQGNSA. The V and J ends lost 4 bases and 5 bases, in that order; junction bases with no gene match: 12. The CDR3 extends over 16 amino acids. The CDR3: CASSSRPPGGGETQYF. CDR3 nucleotide sequence: TGTGCCAGCAGCTCCCGCCCCCCGGGAGGGGGGGAGACCCAGTACTTC. Full variable domain (missing parts from reference TRBV7-2 and TRBJ2-5): GAGVSQSPSNKVTEKGKDVELRCDPISGHTALYWYRQSLGQGLEFLIYFQGNSAPDKSGLPSDRFSAERTGGSVSTLTIQRTQQEDSAVYLCASSSRPPGGGETQYFGPGTRLLVL.

The V gene is TRBV28, the J gene TRBJ2-1; 12 bases map to TRBD2. This CDR3 spans 15 amino acids. V lost 7 bases and J lost 7; bases outside the gene matches: 8. CDR1 is MDHEN, CDR2 SYDVKM, per germline. For the CDR3, the DNA is TGTGCCAGCACTCCCCGACTAGCGGGAGTGAATGAGCAGTTCTTC. It is translated as CASTPRLAGVNEQFF.

This clonotype turned up a few times. The chain recombines TRBV5-5 with TRBJ2-5; unclear D gene. V was pared by 4 bases and J by 0 bases, with 13 bases between. The CDR3 is 15 amino acids. Germline values: CDR1 SGHKS, CDR2 YYEKEE (reference sequence). The CDR3 DNA is TGTGCCAGCAGCCTGGTACTGTGGTACCAAGAGACCCAGTACTTC. Translated: CASSLVLWYQETQYF.

J is TRBJ2-7 and V is TRBV5-6; D not resolved. The germline gives CDR1 SGHDT, CDR2 YYEEEE. The CDR3 length is 14 residues. Trimming stripped 2 bases from V and 2 bases from J, with 11 bases between. CDR3 sequence: CASSFVGRTYEQYF. DNA of the CDR3: TGTGCCAGCAGCTTCGTGGGAAGAACCTACGAGCAGTACTTC.

This clonotype showed up many times. V is TRBV29-1 and J is TRBJ2-5, with TRBD1 matching 7 bases. The length of the CDR3 is 14 residues. The J segment lost 7 bases and the V segment lost 6 bases, leaving 14 bases of the junction unmatched. CDR1 and CDR2 (germline): SQVTM, ANQGSEA. CDR3 in amino acids: CSVERRQGGRTQYF. DNA of the CDR3: TGCAGCGTGGAGCGTCGACAAGGGGGCCGGACCCAGTACTTC.

The rearrangement links TRBV18 to TRBJ1-1, with unresolved D. The CDR3 consists of 14 residues. Germline V gene sequence: CDR1 KGHSH, CDR2 LQKENI. Between the trimmed V and J ends, which lost 4 bases and 0 bases, there was a span of 9 bases. The CDR3: CASSRTDMNTEAFF. DNA for the CDR3: TGTGCCAGCTCACGGACGGATATGAACACTGAAGCTTTCTTT. Using reference TRBV18 and TRBJ1-1 for the parts outside the CDR3, the full variable domain is NAGVMQNPRHLVRRRGQEARLRCSPMKGHSHVYWYRQLPEEGLKFMVYLQKENIIDESGMPKERFSAEFPKEGPSILRIQQVVRGDSAAYFCASSRTDMNTEAFFGQGTRLTVV.

This clonotype was seen ten or more times. The V gene is TRBV21-1, the J gene TRBJ2-5; TRBD1, the table's D call, was not compared with the DNA. TRBV21-1 is recorded as a pseudogene. CDR3 length: 15 amino acids. Here the CDR3 DNA reads TGTGCCAGCAGCAGACGGGACAGCAGTGAAGAGACCCAGTACTTC. Residues: CASSRRDSSEETQYF.

The V gene is TRBV6-2 or TRBV6-3, the J gene TRBJ2-1, with TRBD2 matching 8 bases. The V gene end was trimmed by 2 bases and the J gene end by 7 bases; junction bases not matched to a gene: 22. Germline assignment: CDR1 MNHEY and CDR2 SVGEGT. The CDR3 spans 20 residues. In DNA form, the CDR3 reads TGTGCCAGCAGTTACCCCCCCGGTATGGCGGGAGGTCCCGGGTGGAATGAGCAGTTCTTC. Translation: CASSYPPGMAGGPGWNEQFF.

The chain couples TRBV12-3 or TRBV12-4 to TRBJ1-5; maybe TRBD1 (6 bases). V lost 1 base, J lost 6 bases, and 19 bases lay in between. The CDR3 has 17 residues. The CDR3 region is CASSLGRGVLSRQPQHF. For the CDR3, the DNA is TGTGCCAGCAGTTTAGGCAGGGGTGTACTGTCACGTCAGCCCCAGCATTTT.

This clonotype appeared many times. The CDR3 DNA reads as TGCAGTGCTAGAGGGTTTGTGGCCTTGAGCAATGAGCAGTTCTTC. Its translation is CSARGFVALSNEQFF. This chain joins TRBV20-1 and TRBJ2-1; no clear D gene. There are 15 residues in the CDR3. The V gene lost 1 base and the J gene lost 6 bases, with 16 bases spanning the gap. Germline-derived CDR1 and CDR2 are DFQATT and SNEGSKA (reference sequence).

V gene TRBV5-6 combines with J gene TRBJ2-7, with TRBD2 identical over 8 bases. V lost 3 bases, J lost 6 bases, and 5 bases stayed unmatched. Per the germline V gene, CDR1 is SGHDT and CDR2 is YYEEEE. The CDR3 spans 13 residues. The CDR3 protein is CASSWTSSLEQYF. The CDR3 nucleotides are TGTGCCAGCAGCTGGACTAGCTCCCTCGAGCAGTACTTC.

Only a few counts were recorded for this clonotype. The genes are TRBV20-1 and TRBJ2-7; D gene unclear. V lost 5 bases, J lost 2 bases, and 13 bases lay in between. Germline assignment: CDR1 DFQATT and CDR2 SNEGSKA (reference sequence). There are 13 residues in the CDR3. The CDR3 reads CSAGWTQTYEQYF. The CDR3 bases are TGCAGTGCTGGGTGGACGCAGACCTACGAGCAGTACTTC.

Ten or more counts support this clonotype. The rearrangement joins TRBV28 to TRBJ1-3; D unclear. Between the trimmed V and J ends, which lost 7 bases and 0 bases, there was a span of 10 bases. The length of the CDR3 is 14 residues. Germline CDR1 and CDR2: MDHEN and SYDVKM. For the CDR3, the DNA is TGTGCCAGCACCCTGCTCCTCTCTGGAAACACCATATATTTT. Translated: CASTLLLSGNTIYF.

This clonotype has just one count. The missing conserved phenylalanine or tryptophan at the end of this CDR3 makes a read error likely. V and J are TRBV20-1 and TRBJ1-6, with D possibly being TRBD1 (6 bases). Germline CDR1 and CDR2: DFQATT and SNEGSKA (reference sequence). CDR3 length equals 17 residues. Trimming cost V 1 base and J 6 bases, with 19 bases left between them. The DNA of the CDR3 is TGCAGTGCTAGAGGTCCTCAGCGGGGGCAGTTTAATTCACCCCTCCACTGT. Translated: CSARGPQRGQFNSPLHC.

This clonotype came up many times. The chain is built from TRBV7-9 and TRBJ2-3, with D uncertain. V lost 6 bases and J lost 6, with 13 bases in between. Germline CDR1 SEHNR, CDR2 FQNEAQ (reference sequence). This CDR3 is 13 amino acids long. CDR3 sequence (DNA): TGTGCCAGCAGGGGGAACGTAAAGGATACGCAGTATTTT. Protein: CASRGNVKDTQYF.

V gene TRBV29-1 combines with J gene TRBJ1-1; the D is unclear. With 4 bases removed from V and 0 bases from J, the gap between germline ends came to 9 bases. The germline V gene encodes CDR1 SQVTM and CDR2 ANQGSEA. This CDR3 is built from 13 residues. CDR3 bases: TGCAGCGTTGCTCGGGTGATGAACACTGAAGCTTTCTTT. This encodes CSVARVMNTEAFF. The variable domain in full, with the rest retrieved from reference TRBV29-1 and TRBJ1-1, is SAVISQKPSRDICQRGTSLTIQCQVDSQVTMMFWYRQQPGQSLTLIATANQGSEATYESGFVIDKFPISRPNLTFSTLTVSNMSPEDSSIYLCSVARVMNTEAFFGQGTRLTVV.

This clonotype has a handful of counts. This sequence joins TRBV20-1 and TRBJ2-7; TRBD2 matches at 13 bases. V lost 2 bases, J lost 1 base, and 8 bases stayed unmatched. Germline CDR1 is DFQATT and CDR2 is SNEGSKA (reference sequence). CDR3 length: 17 residues. This CDR3 reads CSARSRLAGGRSYEQYF. CDR3 DNA sequence: TGCAGTGCTAGAAGTCGACTAGCGGGAGGAAGATCCTACGAGCAGTACTTC.

This clonotype was observed a handful of times. The rearrangement joins TRBV9 to TRBJ2-5, with D tentatively TRBD1 (6 bases). Germline V gives CDR1 SGDLS, CDR2 YYNGEE. Deletions cut 0 bases from V and 1 base from J, with 7 bases between. CDR3 length: 14 amino acids. The CDR3 here is CASSVDRVQETQYF. CDR3 in DNA: TGTGCCAGCAGCGTAGACAGGGTCCAAGAGACCCAGTACTTC.

The J gene is TRBJ2-7, the V gene TRBV9, with D possibly being TRBD1 (5 bases). V was cut by 2 bases and J by 4 bases, with 10 bases left in between. The germline V gene encodes CDR1 SGDLS and CDR2 YYNGEE. The CDR3 extends over 13 amino acids. Here the CDR3 DNA reads TGTGCCAGCAGCGTCGAGACAGATTACGAGCAGTACTTC. Residues: CASSVETDYEQYF.

This clonotype showed up many times. The rearrangement joins TRBV28 to TRBJ2-1, with 13 bases lining up with TRBD2. Germline lookup yields CDR1 MDHEN and CDR2 SYDVKM. Unmatched junction bases numbered 9, after V lost 3 bases and J lost 10 bases. The CDR3 is 16 amino acids. The CDR3 here is CASSFGLAGDLGEQFF. CDR3 nucleotide sequence: TGTGCCAGCAGTTTCGGACTAGCGGGGGACCTCGGGGAGCAGTTCTTC.

This clonotype came up many times. V usage is TRBV2 and J usage is TRBJ2-1; no definite D call. Germline CDR1 and CDR2: SNHLY and FYNNEI. The CDR3 is 15 amino acids. V lost 6 bases, J lost 3 bases, and 15 bases lay in between. The DNA for the CDR3 is TGTGCCAGCAGAGCATCGTCCCCCCTCTACAATGAGCAGTTCTTC. Protein sequence: CASRASSPLYNEQFF.

The chain recombines TRBV11-3 with TRBJ2-1; tentative D call: TRBD1 (5 bases). The V end was cut by 3 bases, the J end by 7 bases, with 13 bases between. This CDR3 comprises 14 residues. Germline lookup yields CDR1 SGHNT and CDR2 YENEEA. CDR3 bases: TGTGCCAGCAGCTTGGGGCCCCTGGGGAATGAGCAGTTCTTC. Its protein is CASSLGPLGNEQFF.

This clonotype was detected ten times or more. The rearrangement links TRBV29-1 to TRBJ2-1, with 12 nucleotides matching TRBD2. Unmatched junction bases numbered 9, after V lost 7 bases and J lost 8 bases. Germline V gene data show CDR1 as SQVTM and CDR2 as ANQGSEA. The CDR3 spans 14 residues. In DNA form, the CDR3 reads TGCAGCGCTGGCGGGGGACTAGCGGGCGATGAGCAGTTCTTC. Residues: CSAGGGLAGDEQFF.

This clonotype was seen ten or more times. CDR3 residues: CASSWTGGLSGMSHEQYF. The CDR3 DNA is TGTGCCAGCAGCTGGACAGGGGGACTGTCCGGTATGAGCCACGAGCAGTACTTC. V is TRBV7-9 and J is TRBJ2-7, with 10 bases matching TRBD1. After removal of 4 bases from V and 5 bases from J, the junction contained 17 bases not matched to a gene. The V gene's germline CDR1 is SEHNR and CDR2 FQNEAQ (reference sequence). This CDR3 comprises 18 residues.

This sequence joins TRBV29-1 and TRBJ1-4; 7 nucleotides match TRBD1. The V and J ends lost 4 bases and 8 bases, in that order; junction bases with no gene match: 7. The CDR3 runs 13 residues. CDR1 and CDR2 from the germline V gene are SQVTM and ANQGSEA. The CDR3: CSVAGGGREKLFF. CDR3 nucleotides: TGCAGCGTTGCAGGGGGAGGGAGAGAAAAACTGTTTTTT.